A selection of T cell receptor beta chains follows, all from one sample in a study of OX40 agonist ivuxolimab in advanced cancers. Sequenced by immunoSEQ multiplex PCR; TCRdb stores in-frame clones only, minus some. The sample holds 50,000 to 70,000 clones, around 87% seen once. The sequencing here drew on CD4+ or CD8+ T cells sorted from blood, taken in a trial of the OX40 agonist ivuxolimab. Receptor source: an adult with an advanced solid tumor such as melanoma, head and neck, liver or kidney cancer. CDR3s include the opening cysteine and the closing phenylalanine or tryptophan. The order of the fields is V gene, J gene, D gene, clone size, CDR3 DNA, CDR3 protein. A D gene is named only where the DNA matches it firmly. Clone size is shown for a subset of rows, as once, few, many or a class of expanded clone.

V: TRBV5-1
J: TRBJ2-3
D: -
size: -
DNA: TGCGCCAGCAGCTTCCGGGGGAGATTAGATACGCAGTATTTT
CDR3: CASSFRGRLDTQYF

V: TRBV7-8
J: TRBJ1-1
D: TRBD1
size: -
DNA: TGTGCCAGCAGGAGCTTATTGGGACAGGTAGGGTTGGGCACTGAAGCTTTCTTT
CDR3: CASRSLLGQVGLGTEAFF

V: TRBV9
J: TRBJ2-1
D: -
size: -
DNA: TGTGCCAGCAGCGCACGGACGGGACCCGAATCCTTTGAGCAGTTCTTC
CDR3: CASSARTGPESFEQFF

V: TRBV9
J: TRBJ2-5
D: TRBD2
size: -
DNA: TGTGCCAGCAGCGGAGACGGGACTAAAGAGACCCAGTACTTC
CDR3: CASSGDGTKETQYF

V: TRBV6-1
J: TRBJ2-7
D: -
size: -
DNA: TGTGCTTTAGGGACATTGGCCTACGAGCAGTACTTC
CDR3: CALGTLAYEQYF

V: TRBV5-1
J: TRBJ2-7
D: -
size: -
DNA: TGCGCCAGCAGCTCTGCCCTCAAAAGCGAGCAGTACTTC
CDR3: CASSSALKSEQYF

V: TRBV28
J: TRBJ1-1
D: -
size: -
DNA: TGTGCCAGCGCTCTTATGAACACTGAAGCTTTCTTT
CDR3: CASALMNTEAFF

V: TRBV10-2
J: TRBJ1-4
D: -
size: -
DNA: TGCGCCAGCAGTGAGTTGGGGGCGCGGGGTGAAAAACTGTTTTTT
CDR3: CASSELGARGEKLFF

V: TRBV19
J: TRBJ2-7
D: TRBD2
size: few
DNA: TGTGCCAGTAGCCCCAGCGGGGACGCATCCTACGAGCAGTACTTC
CDR3: CASSPSGDASYEQYF

V: TRBV27
J: TRBJ2-6
D: -
size: -
DNA: TGTGCCAGCGGGCAGATCGCCTCCTCTGGGGCCAACGTCCTGACTTTC
CDR3: CASGQIASSGANVLTF

V: TRBV9
J: TRBJ2-7
D: TRBD1
size: -
DNA: TGTGCCAGCAGCAAGACAGGGGGAGAGTTGTACGAGCAGTACTTC
CDR3: CASSKTGGELYEQYF

V: TRBV7-9
J: TRBJ2-3
D: TRBD2
size: -
DNA: TGTGCCAGCATCCCGGACGGGAGGCCAGATACGCAGTATTTT
CDR3: CASIPDGRPDTQYF

V: TRBV9
J: TRBJ2-1
D: TRBD2
size: -
DNA: TGTGCCAGCAGCGGACTAGCAAACGGTGAGCAGTTCTTC
CDR3: CASSGLANGEQFF

V: TRBV18
J: TRBJ1-1
D: TRBD1
size: -
DNA: TGTGCCAGCTCACCCGGGACAGGGTTTATCACTGAAGCTTTCTTT
CDR3: CASSPGTGFITEAFF

V: TRBV12-5
J: TRBJ1-5
D: -
size: -
DNA: TGTGCTAGTGGTTTGGAAGGGTGGTCCAAACAGCCCCAGCATTTT
CDR3: CASGLEGWSKQPQHF

V: TRBV6-6
J: TRBJ2-7
D: -
size: -
DNA: TGTGCCAGCAGCGCGGACGGAGAAAGCTACGAGCAGTACTTC
CDR3: CASSADGESYEQYF

V: TRBV5-6
J: TRBJ2-2
D: TRBD2
size: -
DNA: TGTGCCAGCAGCACCGGACTAGTGGTTCCGGGCACCGGGGAGCTGTTTTTT
CDR3: CASSTGLVVPGTGELFF

V: TRBV28
J: TRBJ1-2
D: TRBD1
size: -
DNA: TGTGCCAGCAGTTTAGACAGGGGCTATGGCTACACCTTC
CDR3: CASSLDRGYGYTF

V: TRBV10-1
J: TRBJ1-1
D: TRBD1
size: -
DNA: TGCGCCAGCAGTCTCTCCCGGACAGGGGTGATCGACACTGAAGCTTTCTTT
CDR3: CASSLSRTGVIDTEAFF

V: TRBV27
J: TRBJ2-2
D: TRBD2
size: -
DNA: TGTGCCAGCACCTTGACTAGCCCTCCCGGGGAGCTGTTTTTT
CDR3: CASTLTSPPGELFF

V: TRBV27
J: TRBJ2-5
D: -
size: -
DNA: TGTGCCAGCAGTCTCGACTTCGCGGCCACTGGAGGGGAGACCCAGTACTTC
CDR3: CASSLDFAATGGETQYF

V: TRBV27
J: TRBJ1-2
D: -
size: -
DNA: TGTGCCAGCAGTTCCACGGGGGGAGACCCAGATGGCTACACCTTC
CDR3: CASSSTGGDPDGYTF

V: TRBV29-1
J: TRBJ1-2
D: -
size: -
DNA: TGCAGCGTTCCGAAGCAGGGGAACTATGGCTACACCTTC
CDR3: CSVPKQGNYGYTF

V: TRBV15
J: TRBJ2-3
D: TRBD2
size: -
DNA: TGTGCCACCAGCAGAGACCTAGCGGGGGCCCTGATTAGCACAGATACGCAGTATTTT
CDR3: CATSRDLAGALISTDTQYF

V: TRBV6-5
J: TRBJ2-7
D: TRBD1
size: -
DNA: TGTGCCAGCAGTTCCCCAGGGGGAACGTACTTC
CDR3: CASSSPGGTYF

V: TRBV5-6
J: TRBJ1-1
D: -
size: -
DNA: TGTGCCAGCAGCCGGGACTCCCAAGCTTTCTTT
CDR3: CASSRDSQAFF

V: TRBV27
J: TRBJ2-4
D: -
size: -
DNA: TGTGCCAGCAGTTTATCGTGGGGGGCCCGGAACATTCAGTACTTC
CDR3: CASSLSWGARNIQYF

V: TRBV13
J: TRBJ2-3
D: -
size: -
DNA: TGTGCCAGCAGCTCTCGGACTTTTACTAGCACAGATACGCAGTATTTT
CDR3: CASSSRTFTSTDTQYF

V: TRBV7-9
J: TRBJ1-2
D: TRBD1
size: -
DNA: TGTGCCAGCAGCTCCGGGACAGGGATTGGAAACTATGGCTACACCTTC
CDR3: CASSSGTGIGNYGYTF

V: TRBV7-9
J: TRBJ1-1
D: -
size: -
DNA: TGTGCCAGCAGCCGAGGGGCTGAAGCTTTCTTT
CDR3: CASSRGAEAFF

V: TRBV4-2
J: TRBJ2-7
D: -
size: -
DNA: TGTGCCAGCAGCCAAGATCCAGCGGAGGGGGGGGTTTCCTACGAGCAGTACTTC
CDR3: CASSQDPAEGGVSYEQYF

V: TRBV14
J: TRBJ2-7
D: -
size: -
DNA: TGTGCCAGCAGCCTCCTAGCAGGGGTTTGGCCCGGCGAGCAGTACTTC
CDR3: CASSLLAGVWPGEQYF

V: TRBV28
J: TRBJ1-2
D: -
size: -
DNA: TGTGCCAGCACCGATTTCCGGGGTTCCGGGAACTATGGCTACACCTTC
CDR3: CASTDFRGSGNYGYTF

V: TRBV11-2
J: TRBJ2-7
D: -
size: -
DNA: TGTGCCAGCAGCTTAGATCAGATTCGCGGATCCAGCTCCTACGAGCAGTACTTC
CDR3: CASSLDQIRGSSSYEQYF

V: TRBV29-1
J: TRBJ1-1
D: -
size: -
DNA: TGCAGCGTTGAATCGGCAGGTATGAACACTGAAGCTTTCTTT
CDR3: CSVESAGMNTEAFF

V: TRBV10-1
J: TRBJ2-2
D: TRBD1
size: -
DNA: TGCGCCAGCAGTGAGTCGGTTCCCGGGACAGGTTACACCGGGGAGCTGTTTTTT
CDR3: CASSESVPGTGYTGELFF

V: TRBV2
J: TRBJ1-4
D: -
size: few
DNA: TGTGCCAGCACCTTTGGGGCCCCGCGGGGTGAAAAACTGTTTTTT
CDR3: CASTFGAPRGEKLFF

V: TRBV5-4
J: TRBJ2-7
D: TRBD1
size: -
DNA: TGTGCCAGCAGCAGGGGACAGGGGGCCCCACTCTACGAGCAGTACTTC
CDR3: CASSRGQGAPLYEQYF

V: TRBV27
J: TRBJ1-1
D: -
size: -
DNA: TGTGCCAGCAGTTCCCAGGGAAGGCGGAACACTGAAGCTTTCTTT
CDR3: CASSSQGRRNTEAFF

V: TRBV9
J: TRBJ1-2
D: -
size: once
DNA: TGTGCCAGCAGCGCCGGACTGTTTGGTTATGGCTACACCTTC
CDR3: CASSAGLFGYGYTF

V: TRBV18
J: TRBJ2-3
D: -
size: once
DNA: TGTGCCAGCTCACCACCGAGATGGGGGCTCACAGATACGCAGTATTTT
CDR3: CASSPPRWGLTDTQYF

V: TRBV11-2
J: TRBJ2-7
D: -
size: -
DNA: TGTGCCAGCAGCTTAGGGGGTAGGGGACGTGACGAGCAGTACTTC
CDR3: CASSLGGRGRDEQYF

V: TRBV20-1
J: TRBJ2-5
D: -
size: -
DNA: TGCAGTGCTCGCAGGGAGACCCAGTACTTC
CDR3: CSARRETQYF

V: TRBV6-5
J: TRBJ1-1
D: -
size: -
DNA: TGTGCCAGCAGACCCCAGGGTTACACTGAAGCTTTCTTT
CDR3: CASRPQGYTEAFF